The TCR beta chain described here comes from a study of cytomegalovirus exposure and HLA in healthy donors. The data were produced by immunoSEQ multiplex PCR, yet TCRdb's version contains in-frame clones alone and is incomplete. This sample has about 57,000 clones, with around 89% found just once. The CDR3 has 15 residues. The germline gives CDR1 SNHLY, CDR2 FYNNEI. The V segment lost 5 bases and the J segment 7 bases; nucleotides outside the gene matches: 6. The genes are TRBV2 and TRBJ2-3; 13 bases are a match to TRBD2. The sequence was obtained from a woman under 30 in good health and CMV-seronegative. The material sequenced was PBMCs. The CDR3 nucleotides are TGTGCCAGCAGTCAAGGACTAGCGGGAGTAAATACGCAGTATTTT. Protein sequence: CASSQGLAGVNTQYF.